The rows below give T cell receptor beta chains drawn from one sample of a study of cytomegalovirus exposure and HLA in healthy donors. Sequencing used immunoSEQ multiplex PCR; TCRdb keeps in-frame clones, though not all of them. The sample contains approximately 100,000 clones, about 79% of which appear only once. What was sequenced was PBMCs. Source of these receptors: a man aged 45 to 65 in good health and CMV-seropositive. Each CDR3 is given with its conserved first and last residue. D genes are given only for firm matches. Size values are once, few and many counts, or a class for expanded clones, and some rows have none.

J gene,clone size,D gene,V gene,CDR3 DNA,CDR3 protein
TRBJ2-5,-,-,TRBV7-9,TGTGCCAGCAGCTTCTTCCTGAGGCAGTTGGAGACCCAGTACTTC,CASSFFLRQLETQYF
TRBJ2-4,-,-,TRBV5-1,TGCGCCAGCAGCTCTTGGGCTGGGGCCAAAAACATTCAGTACTTC,CASSSWAGAKNIQYF
TRBJ1-2,-,TRBD1,TRBV30,TGTGCCTTAAATTCAGGGGGTAACTATGGCTACACCTTC,CALNSGGNYGYTF
TRBJ2-2,-,TRBD2,TRBV13,TGTGCCAGCAGCTCGAGACTAGCGGAGAACACCGGGGAGCTGTTTTTT,CASSSRLAENTGELFF
TRBJ2-1,-,TRBD1,TRBV4-1,TGCGCCAGCAGACTCGACCCGGGACAGCTATACAATGAGCAGTTCTTC,CASRLDPGQLYNEQFF
TRBJ2-5,few,-,TRBV4-1,TGCGCCAGCAGCCAAGATCGGGCGGCGGGAGAGACCCAGTACTTC,CASSQDRAAGETQYF
TRBJ2-2,once,-,TRBV19,TGTGCCAGTAGTATCACACAGAACACCGGGGAGCTGTTTTTT,CASSITQNTGELFF
TRBJ1-4,-,TRBD1,TRBV5-5,TGTGCCAGCAGCATGACAGGGGAGGTCTTTGTTGATGAAAAACTGTTTTTT,CASSMTGEVFVDEKLFF
TRBJ2-7,-,-,TRBV11-2,TGTGCCAGCAGCTTATCCGGTTACGAGCAGTACTTC,CASSLSGYEQYF
TRBJ2-5,once,TRBD1,TRBV5-1,TGCGCCAGCAGCGCCCAGGACAGGGTACAAGAGACCCAGTACTTC,CASSAQDRVQETQYF
TRBJ1-4,-,TRBD1,TRBV6-1,TGTGCCAGCAGTTCGGACAGGGGGCGCGGAAAACTGTTTTTT,CASSSDRGRGKLFF
TRBJ1-5,-,-,TRBV27,TGTGCCAGCAGGAAGGCAGGTCAGCCCCAGCATTTT,CASRKAGQPQHF
TRBJ2-1,-,TRBD2,TRBV19,TGTGCCAGTAGTAGGGGACTAGCGGGCGGACACTCCTACAATGAGCAGTTCTTC,CASSRGLAGGHSYNEQFF
TRBJ1-5,few,-,TRBV5-1,TGCGCCAGCAGCTTGGCTCCGGGGTACAATCAGCCCCAGCATTTT,CASSLAPGYNQPQHF
TRBJ1-6,-,-,TRBV14,TGTGCCAGCAGCCAAGGGTTGGCAGTCCACTTT,CASSQGLAVHF
TRBJ1-3,-,-,TRBV25-1,TGTGCCAGCAGTGAGGACAGCTCTGGAAACACCATATATTTT,CASSEDSSGNTIYF
TRBJ1-2,-,-,TRBV28,TGTGCCAGCAGTTTAGGCAGACGGAGCTATGGCTACACCTTC,CASSLGRRSYGYTF
TRBJ1-2,few,-,TRBV10-3,TGTGCCATCAGTGAAGACTTGAACTATGGCTACACCTTC,CAISEDLNYGYTF
TRBJ2-5,-,-,TRBV28,TGTGCCAGCAGGACAGGCTTAGTGAGGGAGCAGTACTTC,CASRTGLVREQYF
TRBJ2-7,-,TRBD2,TRBV4-1,TGCGCCAGCAGCCAAGATGGGGGCGGGGGGGAGCAGTACTTC,CASSQDGGGGEQYF
TRBJ2-1,-,TRBD2,TRBV5-4,TGTGCCAGCAGCGCCGGACTAGCGGATCTATACAATGAGCAGTTCTTC,CASSAGLADLYNEQFF
TRBJ2-2,-,TRBD2,TRBV5-1,TGCGCCAGCAGCTTGATCGGCGGGGGGGCCAACGGGGAGCTGTTTTTT,CASSLIGGGANGELFF
TRBJ1-1,-,-,TRBV18,TGTGCCAGCTCAGTTGACAGGAACACTGAAGCTTTCTTT,CASSVDRNTEAFF
TRBJ2-1,-,-,TRBV5-4,TGTGCCAGCAGCCGGGACTCCAGCTCCTACAATGAGCAGTTCTTC,CASSRDSSSYNEQFF
TRBJ2-4,-,TRBD1,TRBV7-9,TGTGCCAGCAGCTTGGGGGACAGGGGAGGCAAAAACATTCAGTACTTC,CASSLGDRGGKNIQYF
TRBJ2-1,-,-,TRBV5-6,TGTGCCAGCAGCCTCCTAGCCAGGCCCTACAATGAGCAGTTCTTC,CASSLLARPYNEQFF
TRBJ2-7,-,-,TRBV28,TGTGCCACCTCTCAGGCGGGACAGTCTTCAGGCGAGCAGTACTTC,CATSQAGQSSGEQYF
TRBJ2-7,-,-,TRBV7-2,TGTGCCAGCAGCTCTGGACTCTCCTACGAGCAGTACTTC,CASSSGLSYEQYF
TRBJ2-2,-,TRBD1,TRBV25-1,TGTGCCAGCAGGAGGGACAGATGGACCGGGGAGCTGTTTTTT,CASRRDRWTGELFF
TRBJ2-5,-,-,TRBV12-2,TGTGCAAGTCGCTCCTCGGGACAGGCAAGCGGGACCCAGTACTTC,CASRSSGQASGTQYF
TRBJ2-7,few,TRBD2,TRBV6-5,TGTGCCAGCATCCCGACTAGCGGGAGTGGCGAGCAGTACTTC,CASIPTSGSGEQYF
TRBJ2-7,-,-,TRBV29-1,TGCAGCGTTGATATTCGAGAGGAAAGCGGAGGCTACGAGCAGTACTTC,CSVDIREESGGYEQYF